The T cell receptor beta chain described here comes from a study of blood T cell repertoires in COVID-19. On the study more broadly: Samples taken during acute and convalescent COVID-19 were collected in the United States, Italy and Spain.

The germline CDR1 and CDR2 sequences are LGHDT and YNNKEL (reference sequence). This CDR3 contains 12 residues. V lost 1 base, J lost 11 bases, and 11 bases lay in between. Patients from Seattle were sampled longitudinally, starting during active infection. Per the original data handling: Quantification of nucleated cells was approximated via reference gene primer amplification. Sequenced by immunoSEQ multiplex PCR; TCRdb stores in-frame clones only, minus some. V and J calls and clone size are copied from that table; D and trimming were computed from the DNA. The table lists fewer than 45,000 clones, approximately 74% of them singletons.

The chain joins TRBV3-1 (or the pseudogene TRBV3-2) to TRBJ1-1; D is ambiguous. This TCR was recovered from a man aged 70 or older with COVID-19, enrolled during active disease. The sample taken for sequencing was peripheral blood. The CDR3, as DNA: TGTGCCAGCAGCCAAGGGGCAACAGCTGCTTTCTTT. The encoded protein is CASSQGATAAFF.